This note documents a single T cell receptor (beta chain) sequence. This clone has at least ten counts. The clone's antigen remains unknown. No base quality values were provided; no much bigger clone lies one nucleotide off. Collaborating institutions collected whole blood in K2EDTA tubes following their own protocols. For TCRbeta analysis, collaborators shipped samples as frozen whole blood, isolated PBMCs, or DNA extracted from either of those sample types. This sample is part of a study of blood T cell repertoires in COVID-19 (dated by TCRdb to 2019 to 2021). As for the study more broadly: Collaborator samples came from the United States, Italy and Spain and covered acute and convalescent phases of COVID-19. The prospective study material was composed of cDNA or gDNA derived from T cells, B-cell-depleted T cells, or PBMCs. The dataset comprised deeply sampled blood TCRbeta repertoires from subjects exposed to, actively infected with, or recovered from COVID-19. The repertoires were made available in a free public database intended to serve as a resource for research on the immune response to SARS-CoV-2. The samples were drawn from the first 160 participants of the ongoing ImmuneRACE study and from some 1,300 subjects provided by 6 global collaborators. Nearly every sample came with metadata listing a de-identified subject ID, COVID-19 status, age in years and sex. Where HLA class I and class II types were available, the types were taken from metadata supplied by the sample provider, not from assay-based typing.

The immunoSEQ Assay, a bias-controlled multiplex PCR, was used to amplify TCRbeta CDR3 regions from genomic DNA. For the original study's pipeline: The number of nucleated cells in each sample was estimated from the amplification of reference gene primers within the assay. To quantify the absolute abundance of each unique TCRbeta CDR3 rearrangement, sequence reads were collapsed and filtered. Productive Simpson clonality was computed per sample as the square root of Simpson's diversity index over productive rearrangements. As stored in TCRdb, this immuneACCESS dataset retains in-frame rearrangements with V and J assigned. A fraction of the clones does not appear; measured against another copy, unresolved V genes explain less than half of the discrepancy, and the remainder lacks a known reason. V, J and clone size reflect that table, while D and trimming were determined from the DNA. Within this sample are roughly 330,000 clones, with around four fifths of them counted one time only. The ten largest clones take up about 1.2% of the sample.

There are 13 amino acids in the CDR3, from cysteine to phenylalanine inclusive. Only the CDR3 DNA stays, 39 bases, in frame from base 1. V and J are truncated by 0 bases and 0 bases respectively, leaving an intervening sequence of 5 bases. From a lookup of the germline V gene (reference sequence), CDR1 and CDR2 are GTSNPN and SVGIG. Overall study results and their limits: Clinical and demographic metadata were provided uncurated, with the amount varying by source and participant.

The sequence joins TRBV30 to TRBJ1-2, with no confident D gene call. The sequence came from a woman in her fifties or sixties with acute or convalescent COVID-19. The sequencing sample was made of peripheral blood. CDR3 reads: CAWSVEANYGYTF. The DNA is as follows: TGTGCCTGGAGTGTAGAGGCTAACTATGGCTACACCTTC.